Sequencing of this T cell receptor beta chain was carried out in a study of T cell responses to AZD1222 COVID-19 vaccine. About this clone itself: The junction departs from germline at one end; a sequencing error may be responsible.

The length of the CDR3 is 14 residues. Germline V CDR1 and CDR2: ENHRY, SYGVKD. Sequencing used immunoSEQ multiplex PCR; TCRdb keeps in-frame clones, though not all of them. The sample records under 200,000 clones, 85% to 95% being singletons. The receptor was isolated from an adult in good health. The chain employs TRBV10-3 and TRBJ2-3; TRBD2 matches 11 bases. The sample here was peripheral blood, taken on day 0 of AZD1222 vaccination. CDR3 sequence reads: CAISGPGGLAGLDF. The CDR3 DNA is TGTGCCATCAGTGGACCGGGCGGACTAGCGGGCTTGGATTTT.